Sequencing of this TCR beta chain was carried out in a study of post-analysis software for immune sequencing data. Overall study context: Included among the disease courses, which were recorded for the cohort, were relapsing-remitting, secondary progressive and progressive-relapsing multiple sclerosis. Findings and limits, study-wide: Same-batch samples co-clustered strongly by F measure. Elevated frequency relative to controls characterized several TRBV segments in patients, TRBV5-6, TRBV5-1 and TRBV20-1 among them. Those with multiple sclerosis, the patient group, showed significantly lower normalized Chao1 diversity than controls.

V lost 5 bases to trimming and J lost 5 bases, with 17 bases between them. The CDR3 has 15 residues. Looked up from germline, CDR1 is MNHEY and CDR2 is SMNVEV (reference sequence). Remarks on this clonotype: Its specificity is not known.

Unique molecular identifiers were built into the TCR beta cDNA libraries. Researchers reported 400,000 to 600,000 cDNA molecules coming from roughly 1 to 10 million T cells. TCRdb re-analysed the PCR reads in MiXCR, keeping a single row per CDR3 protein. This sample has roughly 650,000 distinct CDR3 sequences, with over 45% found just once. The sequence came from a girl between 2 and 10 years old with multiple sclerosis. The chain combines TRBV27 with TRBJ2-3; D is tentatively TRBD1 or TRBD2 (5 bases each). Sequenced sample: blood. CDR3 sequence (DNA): TGTGCCAGCAGTCCCCGGGACGGCTTGAGAGATACGCAGTATTTT. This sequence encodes CASSPRDGLRDTQYF.